The rows below give T cell receptor beta chains drawn from one sample of a study of OX40 agonist ivuxolimab in advanced cancers. The method was immunoSEQ multiplex PCR; TCRdb's version includes in-frame clones alone and lacks a portion of them. The table includes about 110,000 clones, approximately 90% detected once. Source: CD4+ or CD8+ T cells sorted from blood, taken in a trial of the OX40 agonist ivuxolimab. These TCRs come from an adult with an advanced solid tumor such as melanoma, head and neck, liver or kidney cancer. The CDR3 runs from the conserved cysteine through the conserved F or W. The D gene is left open where the match is weak. Clone size is stated in some rows and not others, as once, few, many or a class when expanded.

D gene	V gene	J gene	clone size	CDR3 protein	CDR3 DNA
TRBD2	TRBV7-2	TRBJ2-5	.	CASSPTSGGPTQYF	TGTGCCAGCAGCCCGACTAGCGGGGGACCGACCCAGTACTTC
.	TRBV5-4	TRBJ2-1	once	CASRFESSYNEQFF	TGTGCCAGTCGCTTTGAGAGCTCCTACAATGAGCAGTTCTTC
.	TRBV6-5	TRBJ2-1	.	CASSYSWGGSEQFF	TGTGCCAGCAGTTACTCGTGGGGGGGCTCTGAGCAGTTCTTC
.	TRBV11-3	TRBJ2-5	.	CASSFPGEETQYF	TGTGCCAGCAGCTTCCCCGGAGAAGAGACCCAGTACTTC
TRBD1	TRBV28	TRBJ2-7	.	CASSIDRGGGSYEQYF	TGTGCCAGCAGTATAGACAGGGGGGGCGGATCCTACGAGCAGTACTTC
TRBD1	TRBV11-2	TRBJ1-2	.	CASSLGGGQGNYGYTF	TGTGCCAGCAGCTTAGGAGGCGGACAGGGGAACTATGGCTACACCTTC
.	TRBV6-5	TRBJ2-2	.	CASSYRGGNTGELFF	TGTGCCAGCAGTTATAGGGGCGGTAACACCGGGGAGCTGTTTTTT
.	TRBV9	TRBJ2-1	.	CASSTRSTASYNEQFF	TGTGCCAGCAGCACACGATCTACCGCGTCCTACAATGAGCAGTTCTTC
TRBD1	TRBV19	TRBJ1-2	.	CASSMTGPYGYTF	TGTGCCAGTAGTATGACAGGGCCCTATGGCTACACCTTC
.	TRBV28	TRBJ1-6	.	CASSLTSGGNSPLHF	TGTGCCAGCAGTTTAACTTCGGGGGGGAATTCACCCCTCCACTTT
.	TRBV7-9	TRBJ2-1	.	CASSLGDRSSSYNEQFF	TGTGCCAGCAGCTTAGGCGACAGGTCGTCCTCCTACAATGAGCAGTTCTTC
TRBD1	TRBV9	TRBJ1-1	.	CASSGGDRATTEAFF	TGTGCCAGCAGCGGTGGGGACAGGGCGACGACTGAAGCTTTCTTT
.	TRBV4-2	TRBJ1-2	.	CASAHVTSQDYGYTF	TGTGCCAGCGCCCACGTTACTTCGCAGGACTATGGCTACACCTTC
TRBD2	TRBV29-1	TRBJ2-5	.	CSVLLAGGPEETQYF	TGCAGCGTACTTTTAGCGGGGGGGCCCGAGGAGACCCAGTACTTC
TRBD2	TRBV20-1	TRBJ2-3	.	CSPSGTDTQYF	TGCAGTCCTAGCGGGACAGATACGCAGTATTTT
.	TRBV5-1	TRBJ2-7	.	CASSLAPGFSEQYF	TGCGCCAGCAGCTTGGCTCCCGGGTTCTCCGAGCAGTACTTC
.	TRBV12-1	TRBJ2-7	.	CASSSKKETARWTHF	TGTGCCAGCAGCTCGAAGAAAGAGACAGCGCGTTGGACTCACTTC
TRBD1	TRBV7-2	TRBJ1-4	.	CASSYRGRGSEKLFF	TGTGCCAGCAGCTACAGGGGGCGGGGAAGTGAAAAACTGTTTTTT
.	TRBV5-4	TRBJ2-2	.	CASSFVSGAGELFF	TGTGCCAGCAGCTTCGTTTCCGGGGCCGGGGAGCTGTTTTTT
.	TRBV7-9	TRBJ2-4	.	CASSLVGAAKNIQYF	TGTGCCAGCAGCTTAGTAGGGGCGGCCAAAAACATTCAGTACTTC
.	TRBV9	TRBJ1-2	.	CASSPEVQGAYGYTF	TGTGCCAGCAGCCCAGAGGTCCAGGGAGCCTATGGCTACACCTTC
TRBD1	TRBV6-5	TRBJ1-2	.	CASSIRDSYYGYTF	TGTGCCAGCAGTATCCGGGACAGCTACTATGGCTACACCTTC
.	TRBV7-6	TRBJ2-6	.	CASSTEGLANVLTF	TGTGCCAGCAGTACAGAGGGATTGGCCAACGTCCTGACTTTC
TRBD2	TRBV7-9	TRBJ2-3	.	CASSLVPSGGLDTQYF	TGTGCCAGCAGCTTAGTACCTAGCGGGGGATTGGATACGCAGTATTTT
TRBD2	TRBV18	TRBJ2-5	.	CASSPRKRGGETQYF	TGTGCCAGCTCACCGAGGAAGCGGGGGGGGGAGACCCAGTACTTC
TRBD1	TRBV5-1	TRBJ1-1	.	CASSWQGENTEAFF	TGCGCCAGCAGCTGGCAGGGGGAGAACACTGAAGCTTTCTTT
TRBD1	TRBV19	TRBJ2-1	.	CASARDRGLNEQFF	TGTGCCAGTGCGCGGGACAGGGGACTCAATGAGCAGTTCTTC
TRBD2	TRBV7-9	TRBJ2-3	.	CASSFPSGGSPDTQYF	TGTGCCAGCAGCTTCCCTAGCGGGGGGAGTCCAGATACGCAGTATTTT
TRBD1	TRBV4-1	TRBJ1-1	.	CASSRDSLDTEAFF	TGCGCCAGCAGCCGGGACAGCCTTGACACTGAAGCTTTCTTT
.	TRBV6-1	TRBJ1-4	.	CASSERGGWEKLFF	TGTGCCAGCAGTGAACGGGGGGGCTGGGAAAAACTGTTTTTT
TRBD2	TRBV5-6	TRBJ2-1	.	CASSPLSGTSSYNEQFF	TGTGCCAGCAGCCCCCTTTCCGGGACTAGCAGTTACAATGAGCAGTTCTTC
.	TRBV20-1	TRBJ1-5	few	CSGGRESQHF	TGTAGCGGGGGAAGGGAGTCCCAGCATTTT
.	TRBV18	TRBJ1-2	.	CASSPPSKSQGPYGYTF	TGTGCCAGCTCACCACCATCGAAAAGTCAGGGACCCTATGGCTACACCTTC
TRBD2	TRBV6-4	TRBJ2-1	.	CASSDSSRGGPPLIYNEQFF	TGTGCCAGCAGTGACTCAAGTCGGGGGGGGCCCCCATTAATATACAATGAGCAGTTCTTC
TRBD1	TRBV18	TRBJ1-4	once	CASSPGTGPEKLFF	TGTGCCAGCTCACCGGGGACAGGCCCGGAGAAACTGTTTTTT
TRBD2	TRBV7-2	TRBJ2-1	once	CASSSVPGLAQEQFF	TGTGCCAGCAGCTCTGTCCCGGGACTAGCTCAAGAGCAGTTCTTC